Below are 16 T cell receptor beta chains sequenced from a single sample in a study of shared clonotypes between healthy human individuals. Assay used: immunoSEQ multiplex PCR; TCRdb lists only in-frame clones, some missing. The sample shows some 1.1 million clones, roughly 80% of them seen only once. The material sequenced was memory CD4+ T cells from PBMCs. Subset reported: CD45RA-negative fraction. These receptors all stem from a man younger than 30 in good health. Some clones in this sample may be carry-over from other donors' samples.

The DNA of the CDR3 is TGTGCCAGCATCTCCCACCCTAGCAATCAGCCCCAGCATTTT. Translating gives CASISHPSNQPQHF. This chain uses TRBV28 with TRBJ1-5, with unresolved D. This CDR3 is 14 amino acids long. Trimming removed 7 bases at V and 0 bases at J, with 10 bases between. CDR1 is MDHEN and CDR2 is SYDVKM in the germline V gene.

The CDR3 sequence is CATRLAGGDEQYF. In DNA form, the CDR3 reads TGTGCCACCAGACTAGCGGGAGGCGACGAGCAGTACTTC. The J gene is TRBJ2-7, the V gene TRBV11-2, with 13 bases identical to TRBD2. The CDR3 has 13 amino acids. Germline CDR1 reads SGHAT; CDR2 reads FQNNGV. The J segment lost 5 bases and the V segment lost 10 bases, leaving 5 bases of the junction unmatched.

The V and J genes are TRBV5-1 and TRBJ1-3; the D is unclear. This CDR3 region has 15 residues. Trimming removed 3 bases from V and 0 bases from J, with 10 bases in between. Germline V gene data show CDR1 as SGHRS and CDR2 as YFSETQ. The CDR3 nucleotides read TGCGCCAGCAGCTCGGGGTACCCCTCTGGAAACACCATATATTTT. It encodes CASSSGYPSGNTIYF.

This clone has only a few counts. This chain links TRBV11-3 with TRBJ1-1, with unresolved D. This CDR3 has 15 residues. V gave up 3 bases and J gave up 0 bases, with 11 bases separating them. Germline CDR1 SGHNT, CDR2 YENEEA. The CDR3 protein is CASSFFGIMNTEAFF. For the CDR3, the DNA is TGTGCCAGCAGCTTTTTCGGGATTATGAACACTGAAGCTTTCTTT.

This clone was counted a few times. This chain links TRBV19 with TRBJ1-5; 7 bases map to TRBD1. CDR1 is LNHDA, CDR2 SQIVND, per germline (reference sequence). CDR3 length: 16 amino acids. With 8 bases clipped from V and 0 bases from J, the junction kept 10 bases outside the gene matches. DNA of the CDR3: TGTGCCAGTGCCGTCCTAACAGGGGCTAGCAATCAGCCCCAGCATTTT. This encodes CASAVLTGASNQPQHF.

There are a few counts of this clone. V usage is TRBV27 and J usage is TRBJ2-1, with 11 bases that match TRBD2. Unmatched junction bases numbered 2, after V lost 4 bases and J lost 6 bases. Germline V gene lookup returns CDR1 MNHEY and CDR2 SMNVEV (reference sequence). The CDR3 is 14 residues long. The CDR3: CASSWTSGLNEQFF. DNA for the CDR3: TGTGCCAGCAGTTGGACTAGCGGGCTCAATGAGCAGTTCTTC.

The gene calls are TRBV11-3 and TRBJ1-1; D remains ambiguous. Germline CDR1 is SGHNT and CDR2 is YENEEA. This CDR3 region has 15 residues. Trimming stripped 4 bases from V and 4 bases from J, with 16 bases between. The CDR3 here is CASSSPGVSGTEAFF. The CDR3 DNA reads TGTGCCAGCAGCTCACCCGGGGTGAGTGGCACTGAAGCTTTCTTT.

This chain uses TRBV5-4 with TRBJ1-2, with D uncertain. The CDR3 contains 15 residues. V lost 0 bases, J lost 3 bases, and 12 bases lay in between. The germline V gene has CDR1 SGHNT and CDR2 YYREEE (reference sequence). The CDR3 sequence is CASSLGQTKDYGYTF. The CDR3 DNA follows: TGTGCCAGCAGCTTGGGTCAGACCAAGGACTATGGCTACACCTTC.

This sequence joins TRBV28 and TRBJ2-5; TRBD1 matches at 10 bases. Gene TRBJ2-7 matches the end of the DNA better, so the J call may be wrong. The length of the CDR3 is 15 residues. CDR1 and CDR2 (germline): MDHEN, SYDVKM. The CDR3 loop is CASSLPGQGRSEQYF. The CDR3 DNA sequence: TGTGCCAGCAGTTTGCCGGGACAGGGGAGGTCCGAGCAGTACTTC.

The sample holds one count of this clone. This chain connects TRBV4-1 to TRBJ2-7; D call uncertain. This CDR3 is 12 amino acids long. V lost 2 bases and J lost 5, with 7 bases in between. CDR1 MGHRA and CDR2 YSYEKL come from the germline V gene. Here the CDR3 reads CASSQNSNEQYF. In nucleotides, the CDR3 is TGCGCCAGCAGCCAAAATTCGAACGAGCAGTACTTC.

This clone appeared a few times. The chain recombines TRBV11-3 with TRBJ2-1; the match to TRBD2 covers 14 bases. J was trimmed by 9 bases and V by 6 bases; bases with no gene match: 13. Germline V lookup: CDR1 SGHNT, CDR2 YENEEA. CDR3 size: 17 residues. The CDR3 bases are TGTGCCAGCAGTTTCGGGGGGACTAGCGGGAGTTGGGGTGAGCAGTTCTTC. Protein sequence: CASSFGGTSGSWGEQFF.

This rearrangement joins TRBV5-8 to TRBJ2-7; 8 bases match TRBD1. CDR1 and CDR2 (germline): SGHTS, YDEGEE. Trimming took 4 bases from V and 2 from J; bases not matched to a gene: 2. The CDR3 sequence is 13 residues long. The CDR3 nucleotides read TGTGCCAGCAGCCCAGGGGGCCCCTACGAGCAGTACTTC. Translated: CASSPGGPYEQYF.

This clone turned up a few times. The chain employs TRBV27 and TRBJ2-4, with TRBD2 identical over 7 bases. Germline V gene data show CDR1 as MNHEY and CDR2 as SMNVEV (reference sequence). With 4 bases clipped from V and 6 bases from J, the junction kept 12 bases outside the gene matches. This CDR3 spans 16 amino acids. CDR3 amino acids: CASSSVARERGNIQYF. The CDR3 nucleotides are TGTGCCAGCAGTTCGGTGGCGCGGGAGAGGGGAAACATTCAGTACTTC.

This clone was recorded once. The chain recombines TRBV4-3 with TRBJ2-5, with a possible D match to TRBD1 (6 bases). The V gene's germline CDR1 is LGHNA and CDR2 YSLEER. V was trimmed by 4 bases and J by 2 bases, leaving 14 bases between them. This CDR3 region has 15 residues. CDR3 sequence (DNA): TGCGCCAGCAGCCGAGATAGACAGGTTCAAGAGACCCAGTACTTC. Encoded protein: CASSRDRQVQETQYF.

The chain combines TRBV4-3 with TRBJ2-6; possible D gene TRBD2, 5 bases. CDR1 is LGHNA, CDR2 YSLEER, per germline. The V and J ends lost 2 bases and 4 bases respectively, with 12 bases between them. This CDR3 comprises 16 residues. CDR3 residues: CASSQSSRTGANVLTF. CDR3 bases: TGCGCCAGCAGCCAATCTAGCAGGACCGGGGCCAACGTCCTGACTTTC.

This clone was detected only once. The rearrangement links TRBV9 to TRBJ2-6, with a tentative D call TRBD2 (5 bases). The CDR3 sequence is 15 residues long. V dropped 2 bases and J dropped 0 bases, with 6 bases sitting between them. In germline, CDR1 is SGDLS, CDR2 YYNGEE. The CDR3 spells CASSVEGSGANVLTF. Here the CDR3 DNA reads TGTGCCAGCAGCGTCGAGGGCTCTGGGGCCAACGTCCTGACTTTC.